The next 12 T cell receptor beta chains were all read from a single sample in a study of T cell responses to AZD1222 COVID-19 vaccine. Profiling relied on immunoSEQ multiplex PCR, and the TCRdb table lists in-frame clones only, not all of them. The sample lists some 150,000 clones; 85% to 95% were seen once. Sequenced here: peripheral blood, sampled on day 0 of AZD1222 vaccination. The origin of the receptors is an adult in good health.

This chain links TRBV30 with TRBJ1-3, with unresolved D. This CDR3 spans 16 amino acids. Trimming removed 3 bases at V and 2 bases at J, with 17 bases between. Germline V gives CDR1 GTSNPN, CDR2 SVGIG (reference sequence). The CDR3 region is CAWREPVNFAGNTIYF. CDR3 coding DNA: TGTGCCTGGAGAGAACCAGTGAATTTTGCTGGAAACACCATATATTTT.

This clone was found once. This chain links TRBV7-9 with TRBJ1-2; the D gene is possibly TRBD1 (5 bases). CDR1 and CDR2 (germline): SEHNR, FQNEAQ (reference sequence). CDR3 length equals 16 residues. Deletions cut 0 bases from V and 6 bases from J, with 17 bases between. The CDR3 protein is CASSLARLFGGNGYTF. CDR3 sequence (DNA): TGTGCCAGCAGCTTAGCTCGTCTCTTTGGGGGGAATGGCTACACCTTC.

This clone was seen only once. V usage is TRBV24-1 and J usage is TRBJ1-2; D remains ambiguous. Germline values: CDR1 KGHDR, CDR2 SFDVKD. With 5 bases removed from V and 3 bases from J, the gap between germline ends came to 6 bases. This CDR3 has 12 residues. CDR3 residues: CATSALDYGYTF. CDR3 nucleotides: TGTGCCACCAGTGCCTTAGACTATGGCTACACCTTC.

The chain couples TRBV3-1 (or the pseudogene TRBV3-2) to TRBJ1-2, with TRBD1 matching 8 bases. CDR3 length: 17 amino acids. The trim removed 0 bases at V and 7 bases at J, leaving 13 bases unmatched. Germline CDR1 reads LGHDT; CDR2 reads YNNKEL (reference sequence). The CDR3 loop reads CASSQERGQGRSSGYTF. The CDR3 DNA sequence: TGTGCCAGCAGCCAAGAAAGAGGACAGGGTAGAAGTAGTGGCTACACCTTC.

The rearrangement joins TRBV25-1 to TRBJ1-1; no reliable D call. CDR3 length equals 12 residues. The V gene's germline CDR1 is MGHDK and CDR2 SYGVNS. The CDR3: CATVEIKGEAFF. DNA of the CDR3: TGTGCTACAGTGGAGATTAAGGGTGAAGCTTTCTTT.

CDR3 nucleotides: TGTGCCAGTAGTCCCGACGGGAACTATGGCTACACCTTC. Its translation: CASSPDGNYGYTF. This chain uses TRBV19 with TRBJ1-2; no clear D. With 5 bases removed from V and 2 bases from J, the gap between germline ends came to 9 bases. Germline CDR1 is LNHDA and CDR2 is SQIVND (reference sequence). The CDR3 extends over 13 amino acids. The full variable domain, completed using reference TRBV19 and TRBJ1-2, is DGGITQSPKYLFRKEGQNVTLSCEQNLNHDAMYWYRQDPGQGLRLIYYSQIVNDFQKGDIAEGYSVSREKKESFPLTVTSAQKNPTAFYLCASSPDGNYGYTFGSGTRLTVV.

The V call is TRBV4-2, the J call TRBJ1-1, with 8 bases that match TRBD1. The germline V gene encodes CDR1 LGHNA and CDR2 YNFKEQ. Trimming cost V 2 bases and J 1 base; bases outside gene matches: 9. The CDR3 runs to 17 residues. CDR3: CASSQRTGSSSNTEAFF. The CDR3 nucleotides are TGTGCCAGCAGCCAAAGGACAGGGAGCTCCTCGAACACTGAAGCTTTCTTT.

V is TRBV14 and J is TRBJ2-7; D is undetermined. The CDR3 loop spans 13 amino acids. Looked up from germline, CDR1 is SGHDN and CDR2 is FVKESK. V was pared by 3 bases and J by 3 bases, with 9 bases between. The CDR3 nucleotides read TGTGCCAGCAGCCATGGCCGAGACTACGAGCAGTACTTC. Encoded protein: CASSHGRDYEQYF.

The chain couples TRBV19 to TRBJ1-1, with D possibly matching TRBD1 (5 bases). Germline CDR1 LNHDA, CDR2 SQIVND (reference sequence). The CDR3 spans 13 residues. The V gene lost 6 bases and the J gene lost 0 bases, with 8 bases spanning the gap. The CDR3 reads CASRTAMNTEAFF. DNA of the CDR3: TGTGCCAGTAGGACAGCTATGAACACTGAAGCTTTCTTT.

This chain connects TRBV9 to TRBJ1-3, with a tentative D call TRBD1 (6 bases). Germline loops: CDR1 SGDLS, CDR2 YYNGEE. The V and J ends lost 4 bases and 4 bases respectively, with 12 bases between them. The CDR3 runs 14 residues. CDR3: CASSPGQFGNTIYF. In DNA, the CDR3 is TGTGCCAGCAGCCCCGGACAGTTCGGAAACACCATATATTTT.

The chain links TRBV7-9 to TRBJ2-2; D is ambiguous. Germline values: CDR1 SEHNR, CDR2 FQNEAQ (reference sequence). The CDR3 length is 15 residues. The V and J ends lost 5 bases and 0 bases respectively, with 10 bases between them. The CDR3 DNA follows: TGTGCCAGCAGCCCTAGGTCAGCGAACACCGGGGAGCTGTTTTTT. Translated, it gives CASSPRSANTGELFF.

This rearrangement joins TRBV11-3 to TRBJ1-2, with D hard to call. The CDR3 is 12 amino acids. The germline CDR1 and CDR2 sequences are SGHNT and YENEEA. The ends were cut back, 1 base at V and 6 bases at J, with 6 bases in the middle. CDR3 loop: CASSLADHGYTF. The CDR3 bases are TGTGCCAGCAGCTTAGCGGATCATGGCTACACCTTC.